This T cell receptor (beta chain) was recovered during a study of cytomegalovirus exposure and HLA in healthy donors. Findings and caveats of the study: In a later analysis, TCR beta V- and J-gene trimming showed a link to a missense DCLRE1C variant.

This clone was found a few times. The antigen is unknown. All donors participated as healthy donors of bone marrow. In germline, CDR1 is SEHNR, CDR2 FQNEAQ (reference sequence). Trimming cost V 2 bases and J 2 bases, with 10 bases left between them. The CDR3 is 14 residues long. In the PCR, 60 Vbeta and 13 Jbeta primers were used. Produced via immunoSEQ multiplex PCR; TCRdb's table is partial and in-frame only. The top ten clones hold 4.2% of a sample with roughly 110,000 clones, over 60% of them seen once. The sequence derives from a male donor in good health and CMV-seronegative. V and J are TRBV7-9 and TRBJ2-7; no clear D. The material sequenced was PBMCs. The CDR3 region is CASSLSLEPYEQYF. DNA of the CDR3: TGTGCCAGCAGCTTAAGTCTAGAGCCCTACGAGCAGTACTTC.